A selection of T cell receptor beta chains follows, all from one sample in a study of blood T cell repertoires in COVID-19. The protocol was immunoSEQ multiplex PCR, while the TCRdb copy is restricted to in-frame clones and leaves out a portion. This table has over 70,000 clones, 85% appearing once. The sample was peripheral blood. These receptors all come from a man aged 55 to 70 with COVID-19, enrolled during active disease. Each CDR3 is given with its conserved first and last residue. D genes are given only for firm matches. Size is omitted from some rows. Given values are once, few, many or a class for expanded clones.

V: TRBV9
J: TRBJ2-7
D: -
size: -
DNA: TGTGCCAGCAGCGTAGGGGGCGAGGTTCACGAGCAGTACTTC
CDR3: CASSVGGEVHEQYF

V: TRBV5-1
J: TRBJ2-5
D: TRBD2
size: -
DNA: TGCGCCAGCAGCAGGACTAGCGGGAGCACCGCGGAGACCCAGTACTTC
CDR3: CASSRTSGSTAETQYF

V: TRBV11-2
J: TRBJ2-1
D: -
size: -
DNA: TGTGCCAGCAGCCTAGCGTCCTACAATGAGCAGTTCTTC
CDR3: CASSLASYNEQFF

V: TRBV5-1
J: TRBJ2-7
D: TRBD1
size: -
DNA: TGCGCCAGCAGCACGGGACAGGACTCCTACGAGCAGTACTTC
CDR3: CASSTGQDSYEQYF

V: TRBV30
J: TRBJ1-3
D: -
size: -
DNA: TGTGCCTGGAGTGTAAATGGGGCCCGTGGAAACACCATATATTTT
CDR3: CAWSVNGARGNTIYF

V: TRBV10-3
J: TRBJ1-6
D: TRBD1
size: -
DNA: TGTGCCATCAGTGAGTCAGCCGTGACAGGGGCACATTCACCCCTCCACTTT
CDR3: CAISESAVTGAHSPLHF

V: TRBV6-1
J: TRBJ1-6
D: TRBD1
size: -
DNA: TGTGCCAGCAGTGAAGAACAGGGGGGTTCACCCCTCCACTTT
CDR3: CASSEEQGGSPLHF

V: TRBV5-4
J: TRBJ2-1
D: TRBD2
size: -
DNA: TGTGCCAGCAGCCCGGGGGGGACTAGCGGGGACAATGAGCAGTTCTTC
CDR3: CASSPGGTSGDNEQFF

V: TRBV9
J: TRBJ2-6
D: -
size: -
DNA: TGTGCCAGCAGCGCAATACTAGCTGGGGCCAACGTCCTGACTTTC
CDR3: CASSAILAGANVLTF

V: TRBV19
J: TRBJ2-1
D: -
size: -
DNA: TGTGCCAGTAGTCCCCGTTCAGGGGTTGAGCAGTTCTTC
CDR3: CASSPRSGVEQFF

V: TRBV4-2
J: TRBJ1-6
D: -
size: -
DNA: TGTGCCAGCAGCCGGGGGCGGGAGGCTTCACCCCTCCACTTT
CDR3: CASSRGREASPLHF

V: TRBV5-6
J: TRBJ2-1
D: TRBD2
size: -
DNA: TGTGCCAGCAGCTACACCAGACTAGCGCAAGGCCACAATGAGCAGTTCTTC
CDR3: CASSYTRLAQGHNEQFF

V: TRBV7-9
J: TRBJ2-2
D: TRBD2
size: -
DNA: TGTGCCAGCAGGCGGACTAGCCAGAACACCGGGGAGCTGTTTTTT
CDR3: CASRRTSQNTGELFF

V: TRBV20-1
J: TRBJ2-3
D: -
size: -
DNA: TGCAGTGCTAGTTTCGGGGGGCTCACAGATACGCAGTATTTT
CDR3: CSASFGGLTDTQYF

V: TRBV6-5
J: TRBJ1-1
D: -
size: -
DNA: TGTGCCAGCAGTTATTCGGCCTCGGGGGACACTGAAGCTTTCTTT
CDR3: CASSYSASGDTEAFF

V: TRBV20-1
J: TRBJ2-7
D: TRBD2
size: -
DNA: TGCAGTGCTAGTAAGCTAGCGGGAGTAGGCGAGCAGTACTTC
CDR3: CSASKLAGVGEQYF

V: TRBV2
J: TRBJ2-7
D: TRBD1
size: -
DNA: TGTGCCAGCAGTCCTGACAGGGACTCCTACGAGCAGTACTTC
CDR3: CASSPDRDSYEQYF

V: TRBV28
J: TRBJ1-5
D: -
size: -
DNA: TGTGCCAGCAGCCGCGTGCGGGGGGGAAGCAATCAGCCCCAGCATTTT
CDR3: CASSRVRGGSNQPQHF

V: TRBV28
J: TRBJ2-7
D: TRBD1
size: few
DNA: TGTGCCAGCATCACAGGGGCAGGGAACTACGAGCAGTACTTC
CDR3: CASITGAGNYEQYF

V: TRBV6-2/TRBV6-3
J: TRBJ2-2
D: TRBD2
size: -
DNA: TGTGCCAGCAGTTATTACGGGGGGGCAAGCGGGGAGCTGTTTTTT
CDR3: CASSYYGGASGELFF

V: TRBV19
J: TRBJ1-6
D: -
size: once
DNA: TGTGCCAGTAGTTTATCCCTCAAGACAGCTGCCGCTTCACCCCTCCACTTT
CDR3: CASSLSLKTAAASPLHF

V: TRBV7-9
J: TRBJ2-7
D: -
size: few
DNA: TGTGCCAGCAGCTATTTGGCCGAGCAGTACTTC
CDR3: CASSYLAEQYF

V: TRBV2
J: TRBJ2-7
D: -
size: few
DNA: TGTGCCAGCAGTGATCTGAACTCCAACGAGCAGTACTTC
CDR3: CASSDLNSNEQYF

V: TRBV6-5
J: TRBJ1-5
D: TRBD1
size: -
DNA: TGTGCCAGCAGTTACTCAAGGACAGGGGGGCAGCCCCAGCATTTT
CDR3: CASSYSRTGGQPQHF

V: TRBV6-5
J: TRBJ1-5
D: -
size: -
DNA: TGTGCCAGCAGCCCCGCTAAGGGCGGGGGTCAGCCCCAGCATTTT
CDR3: CASSPAKGGGQPQHF

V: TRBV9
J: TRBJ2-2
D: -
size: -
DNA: TGTGCCAGCAGCGTTTTCGTCACCGGGGAGCTGTTTTTT
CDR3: CASSVFVTGELFF

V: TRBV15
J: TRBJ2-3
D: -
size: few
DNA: TGTGCCACCAGCAGAGCAGAGCTAGCGCCTCGGGATACGCAGTATTTT
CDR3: CATSRAELAPRDTQYF

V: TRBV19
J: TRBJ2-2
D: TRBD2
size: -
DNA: TGTGCCAGTAGTTCGACTAGCGGGAGCACCGGGGAGCTGTTTTTT
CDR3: CASSSTSGSTGELFF

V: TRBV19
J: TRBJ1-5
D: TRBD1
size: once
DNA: TGTGCCAGTAGTATAGAGGGACAGGCGCTAGGCAGCAATCAGCCCCAGCATTTT
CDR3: CASSIEGQALGSNQPQHF

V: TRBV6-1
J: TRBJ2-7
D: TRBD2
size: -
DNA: TGTGCCAGCAGTGTCTTTCCCGGGACTAGCGGGAGAGGGTACGAGCAGTACTTC
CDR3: CASSVFPGTSGRGYEQYF

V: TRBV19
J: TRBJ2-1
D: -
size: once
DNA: TGTGCCAGTACCGTCGGGAAGGAGGGGGGGAATGAGCAGTTCTTC
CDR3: CASTVGKEGGNEQFF

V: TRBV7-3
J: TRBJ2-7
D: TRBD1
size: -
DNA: TGTGCCAGCAGCCCAGGGACAGGGTTATCCTACGAGCAGTACTTC
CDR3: CASSPGTGLSYEQYF

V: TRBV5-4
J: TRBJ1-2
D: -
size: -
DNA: TGTGCCAGCAGCCCGGTGGGCCTCGAGGGCTACACCTTC
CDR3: CASSPVGLEGYTF

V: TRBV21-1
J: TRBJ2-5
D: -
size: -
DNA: TGTGCCAGCAGCGATTCAAATGACAGGGCCCAAGAGACCCAGTACTTC
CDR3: CASSDSNDRAQETQYF

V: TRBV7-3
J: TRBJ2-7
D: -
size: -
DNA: TGTGCCAGCAGCCTAAGCGGGCCTAACTCCTACGAGCAGTACTTC
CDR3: CASSLSGPNSYEQYF

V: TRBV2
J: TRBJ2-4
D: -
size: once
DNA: TGTGCCAGCAGCGGGGGGACAACCTGGGGCATTCAGTACTTC
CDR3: CASSGGTTWGIQYF

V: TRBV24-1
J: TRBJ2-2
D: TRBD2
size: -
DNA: TGTGCCATCCCTCAAGGGACTAGCGGGGGCACCGGGGAGCTGTTTTTT
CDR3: CAIPQGTSGGTGELFF

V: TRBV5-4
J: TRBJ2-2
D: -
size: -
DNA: TGTGCCAGCAGCTTAGAAGGGGCCACCGGGGAGCTGTTTTTT
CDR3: CASSLEGATGELFF

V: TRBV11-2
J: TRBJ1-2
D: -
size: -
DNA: TGTGCCAGCAGCTCTCCCGACAGGACTGGCTACACCTTC
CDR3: CASSSPDRTGYTF